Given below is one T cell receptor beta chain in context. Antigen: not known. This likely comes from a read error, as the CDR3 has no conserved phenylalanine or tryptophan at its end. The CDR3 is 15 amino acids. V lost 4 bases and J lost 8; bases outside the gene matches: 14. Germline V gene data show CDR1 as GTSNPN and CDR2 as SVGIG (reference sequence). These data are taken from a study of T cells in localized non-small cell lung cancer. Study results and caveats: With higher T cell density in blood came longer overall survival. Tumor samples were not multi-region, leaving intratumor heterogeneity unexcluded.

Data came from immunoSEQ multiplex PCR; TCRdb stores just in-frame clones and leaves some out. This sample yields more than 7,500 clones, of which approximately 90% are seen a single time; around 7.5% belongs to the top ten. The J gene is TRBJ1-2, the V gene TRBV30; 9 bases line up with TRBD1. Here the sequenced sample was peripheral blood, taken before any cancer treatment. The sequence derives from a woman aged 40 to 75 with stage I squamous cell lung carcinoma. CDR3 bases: TGTGCCTGGAAGAAAGAACTACAGGGGGCAGAGGGCTACACCCTC. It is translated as CAWKKELQGAEGYTL.